The clone carrying this T cell receptor (beta chain) was counted at least ten times. Its specificity is unknown. The data were taken from a study of molecular identifiers for immune sequencing clone quantification. CDR3 length: 14 residues. Per germline, CDR1 MNHEY and CDR2 SMNVEV (reference sequence). Trimming pared 2 bases from V and 3 bases from J, leaving 8 bases between. Library preparation followed earlier protocols using designated TCR primers. TCRdb reprocessed the PCR reads via MiXCR and lists one record per CDR3 protein. The repertoire includes tens of thousands of distinct CDR3 sequences, around 18% of them detected once, and over 1.3% sits in the top ten. Study observations and caveats: Among some 990,000 naive cells, as was reported, spiked Jurkat TCR RNA from one cell was detectable.

Libraries of naive CD8 T cells were made from approximately 22,000 to 940,000 sorted cells. They used 10%, 30% or 50% RNA. CD8+CD4-CCR7+CD45RA+ cells were sorted as naive CD8 T cells. This sequence joins TRBV27 and TRBJ2-1; D is unclear. This receptor was identified in a human donor in good health. Some libraries in this study had Jurkat cell RNA spiked in. Sequencing was carried out using naive CD8+ T cells from blood, with Jurkat cell RNA spiked in. Sample subset: FACS-sorted CD8+CD4-CCR7+CD45RA+ naive T cells. CDR3 amino acids: CASSLGGRYNEQFF. As DNA, the CDR3 is TGTGCCAGCAGTTTAGGCGGCCGCTACAATGAGCAGTTCTTC.